Presented here are 6 T cell receptor beta chains from one specimen sequenced in a study of cytomegalovirus exposure and HLA in healthy donors. PCR amplification relied on 60 Vbeta primers (plus 13 Jbeta primers). TCRdb's copy holds only in-frame clones and misses some; the assay was immunoSEQ multiplex PCR. The data hold under 150,000 clones, with roughly 85% observed a single time. The sequencing input was PBMCs. The receptor source for this set is a boy between 5 and 17 years old in good health and CMV-seronegative.

V and J are TRBV7-9 and TRBJ1-1; D may be TRBD1 (5 bases). The CDR3 covers 15 residues. Germline-derived CDR1 and CDR2 are SEHNR and FQNEAQ (reference sequence). The V end was cut by 4 bases, the J end by 1 base, with 13 bases between. CDR3 sequence: CASSSTGGPNTEAFF. The DNA of the CDR3 is TGTGCCAGCAGCTCGACGGGGGGACCGAACACTGAAGCTTTCTTT.

The chain combines TRBV4-3 with TRBJ2-3, with D uncertain. The germline V gene has CDR1 LGHNA and CDR2 YSLEER. The V end lost 1 base, the J end lost 0 bases, and 11 bases lay between the germline ends. This CDR3 comprises 16 residues. The CDR3 here is CASSQGEMKSTDTQYF. In DNA form, the CDR3 reads TGCGCCAGCAGCCAAGGCGAGATGAAAAGCACAGATACGCAGTATTTT.

V gene TRBV27 combines with J gene TRBJ2-7; TRBD2 aligns across 8 bases. J was trimmed by 3 bases and V by 3 bases; bases with no gene match: 4. Germline assignment: CDR1 MNHEY and CDR2 SMNVEV (reference sequence). The CDR3 covers 14 residues. The CDR3 sequence: CASSFDGRGYEQYF. Here the CDR3 DNA reads TGTGCCAGCAGTTTTGACGGGAGGGGCTACGAGCAGTACTTC.

This clone came up once. V and J are TRBV2 and TRBJ2-3; no firm D call. Trimming left V 1 base short and J 6 bases short, with 8 bases between. Germline V gene sequence: CDR1 SNHLY, CDR2 FYNNEI. The CDR3 is 13 amino acids. As DNA, the CDR3 is TGTGCCAGCAGTGAAGGCATACTGGATACGCAGTATTTT. Protein sequence: CASSEGILDTQYF.

CDR3 sequence reads: CASSVDSSSYNEQFF. The CDR3 region has the DNA TGTGCCAGCAGCGTGGACTCGAGCTCCTACAATGAGCAGTTCTTC. V gene TRBV5-4 combines with J gene TRBJ2-1, with a weak D call TRBD2 (5 bases). The germline CDR1 and CDR2 sequences are SGHNT and YYREEE (reference sequence). Trimming pared 4 bases from V and 0 bases from J, leaving 11 bases between. The CDR3 runs to 15 residues.

The rearrangement joins TRBV6-5 to TRBJ1-2; possibly TRBD1 for D (5 bases). The CDR3 loop spans 13 amino acids. V lost 6 bases and J lost 3, with 11 bases in between. Germline assignment: CDR1 MNHEY and CDR2 SVGAGI. CDR3 protein: CASSRDRDYGYTF. The DNA for the CDR3 is TGTGCCAGCAGCCGAGACAGAGACTATGGCTACACCTTC.